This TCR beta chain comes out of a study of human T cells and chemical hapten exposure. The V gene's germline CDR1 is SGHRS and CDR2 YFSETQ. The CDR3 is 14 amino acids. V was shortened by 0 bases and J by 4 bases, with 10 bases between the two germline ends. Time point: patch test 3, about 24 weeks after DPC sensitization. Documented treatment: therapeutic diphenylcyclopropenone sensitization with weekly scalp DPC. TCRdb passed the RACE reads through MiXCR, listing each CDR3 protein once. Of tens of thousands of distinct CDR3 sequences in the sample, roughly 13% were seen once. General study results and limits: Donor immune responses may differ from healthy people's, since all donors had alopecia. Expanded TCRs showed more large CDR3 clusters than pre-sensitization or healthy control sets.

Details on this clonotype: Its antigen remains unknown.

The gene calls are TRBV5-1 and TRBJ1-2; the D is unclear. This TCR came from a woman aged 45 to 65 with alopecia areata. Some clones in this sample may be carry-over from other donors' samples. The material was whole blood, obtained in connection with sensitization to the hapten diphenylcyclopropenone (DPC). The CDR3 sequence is CASSLDQEPYGYTF. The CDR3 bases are TGCGCCAGCAGCTTGGATCAGGAGCCCTATGGCTACACCTTC. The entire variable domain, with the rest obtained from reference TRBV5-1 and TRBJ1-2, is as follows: KAGVTQTPRYLIKTRGQQVTLSCSPISGHRSVSWYQQTPGQGLQFLFEYFSETQRNKGNFPGRFSGRQFSNSRSEMNVSTLELGDSALYLCASSLDQEPYGYTFGSGTRLTVV.